This TCR beta chain is from a study of Tregs in tolerant kidney transplant recipients (dated by TCRdb to the late 2010s). A note on the overall study: The study applied TCRbeta sequencing to find donor-specific regulatory T cells before combined kidney and bone marrow transplantation and then followed those same cells after transplant. Several methods of expanding Tregs specific for an allogeneic donor were compared by TCRbeta repertoire sequencing in a few healthy controls. On the study overall, not on this receptor specifically: The study was limited by small patient numbers, and the findings need validation in larger populations and under other immunosuppression protocols. Expanding Tregs with activated donor B cells appeared to identify the most biologically relevant and donor-specific TCRbeta repertoire. Although technical replication error seemed to be minimal, the question of biological reproducibility was not addressed directly.

Comments on this clone: Its specific antigen is unknown. No much larger clone is present one base from it, and per-base qualities are unavailable.

For TCRbeta CDR3 sequencing, genomic DNA was extracted from sorted cells using the QIAGEN DNeasy Blood and Tissue Kit. High-throughput TCRbeta CDR3 sequencing, including PCR amplification with bias correction and internal controls, was performed commercially through immunoSEQ. In the paper's pipeline: Unique productive TCRbeta sequences were defined by CDR3 nucleotide sequence where primers matched, and otherwise by CDR3 amino acid sequence together with Vbeta and Jbeta genes. As a correction for sorting error, sequences shared between sorted populations at a frequency ratio of 2:1 or less were discarded, and the remaining shared sequences were assigned to the higher population. A sequence counted as donor-reactive if, in CFSE-low cells, the sequence had a frequency of at least 0.01% and was expanded at least 5-fold compared with unstimulated cells. Repertoire divergence was quantified by Jensen-Shannon divergence using the top 100 TCRbeta sequences ranked by frequency. For samples with multiple sequencing runs, sorting error was corrected separately for each run before the runs were pooled. The clones in this table, taken by TCRdb from immuneACCESS, are in-frame only. Not every clone is retained; where verified, under half of the shortfall comes from an unresolved V gene, and the cause of the rest is unknown. V, J and clone size reflect that table, while D and trimming were determined from the DNA. This sample comprises 100,000 to 150,000 clones, almost 95% of them detected only once. Together, the top ten hold nearly 0.6% of the sample.

CDR1 and CDR2 were assigned from the germline V gene (reference sequence) as PRHDT and FYEKMQ. The CDR3 measures 17 amino acids from cysteine to phenylalanine. The read is trimmed to its CDR3 DNA, 51 bases read in frame from base 1. V is reduced by 5 bases and J by 0 bases, leaving a spacing of 18 bases between them. Unstimulated Tregs (CD4+CD25+CD127-), CD4+ non-Tregs (CD4+CD25-), CD4 and CD8 cells were FACS-sorted from thawed PBMCs. Blood from healthy controls was obtained either from healthy volunteers or as purchased buffy coats. Healthy control blood was separated into PBMCs by Ficoll density gradient and cryopreserved, and patient PBMCs were collected both before and after transplant.

The receptor comes from a human donor in good health. The material sequenced was CD4+ T cells from blood. Recombination connected TRBV13 to TRBJ2-3; 6 matching bases give a weak D call of TRBD2. The CDR3 protein is CASSPPWPSGSTDTQYF. The sequence in DNA is TGTGCCAGCAGCCCCCCGTGGCCGAGCGGGAGCACAGATACGCAGTATTTT. Joined to the reference TRBV13 and TRBJ2-3 proteins, this CDR3 gives the full variable domain: AAGVIQSPRHLIKEKRETATLKCYPIPRHDTVYWYQQGPGQDPQFLISFYEKMQSDKGSIPDRFSAQQFSDYHSELNMSSLELGDSALYFCASSPPWPSGSTDTQYFGPGTRLTVL.